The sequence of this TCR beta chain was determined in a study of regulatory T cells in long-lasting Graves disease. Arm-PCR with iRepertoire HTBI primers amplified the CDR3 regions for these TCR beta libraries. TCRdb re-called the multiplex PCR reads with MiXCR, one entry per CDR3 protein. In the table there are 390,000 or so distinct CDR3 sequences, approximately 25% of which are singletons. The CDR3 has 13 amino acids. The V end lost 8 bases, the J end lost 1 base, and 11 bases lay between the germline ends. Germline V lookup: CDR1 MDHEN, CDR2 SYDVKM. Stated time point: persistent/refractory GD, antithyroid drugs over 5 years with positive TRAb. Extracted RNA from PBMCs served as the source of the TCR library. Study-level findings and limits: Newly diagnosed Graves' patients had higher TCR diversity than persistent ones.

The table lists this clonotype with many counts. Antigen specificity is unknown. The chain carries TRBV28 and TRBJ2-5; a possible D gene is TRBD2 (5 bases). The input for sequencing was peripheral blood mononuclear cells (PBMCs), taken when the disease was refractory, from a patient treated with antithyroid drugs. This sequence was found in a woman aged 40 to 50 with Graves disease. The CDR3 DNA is TGTGCCAGCCTAGCTGGGTCCCAAGAGACCCAGTACTTC. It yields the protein CASLAGSQETQYF.